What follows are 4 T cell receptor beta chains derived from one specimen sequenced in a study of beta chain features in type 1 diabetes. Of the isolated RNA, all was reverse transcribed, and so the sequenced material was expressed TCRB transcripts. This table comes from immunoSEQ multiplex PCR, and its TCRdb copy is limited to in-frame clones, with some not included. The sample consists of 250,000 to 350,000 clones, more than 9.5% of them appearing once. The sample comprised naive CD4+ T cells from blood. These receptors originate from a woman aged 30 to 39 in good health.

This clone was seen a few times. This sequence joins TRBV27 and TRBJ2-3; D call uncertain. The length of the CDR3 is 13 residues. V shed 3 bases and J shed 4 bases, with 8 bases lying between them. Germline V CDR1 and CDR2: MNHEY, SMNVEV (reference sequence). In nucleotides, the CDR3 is TGTGCCAGCAGTTTTAGACTGTCAGATACGCAGTATTTT. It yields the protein CASSFRLSDTQYF.

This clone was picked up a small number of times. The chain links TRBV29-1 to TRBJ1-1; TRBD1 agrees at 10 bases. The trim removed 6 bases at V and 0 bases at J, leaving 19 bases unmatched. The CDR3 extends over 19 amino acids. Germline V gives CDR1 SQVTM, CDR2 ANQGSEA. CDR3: CSVLGQGGRDRRVNTEAFF. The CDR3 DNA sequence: TGCAGCGTCCTCGGACAGGGGGGCCGGGACCGGAGAGTGAACACTGAAGCTTTCTTT.

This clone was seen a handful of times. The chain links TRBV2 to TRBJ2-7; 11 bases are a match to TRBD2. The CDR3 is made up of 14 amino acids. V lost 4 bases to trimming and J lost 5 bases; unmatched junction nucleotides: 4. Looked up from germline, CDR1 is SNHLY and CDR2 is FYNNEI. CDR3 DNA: TGTGCCAGCAGTGTCGGACTAGCGGGCGACGAGCAGTACTTC. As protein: CASSVGLAGDEQYF.

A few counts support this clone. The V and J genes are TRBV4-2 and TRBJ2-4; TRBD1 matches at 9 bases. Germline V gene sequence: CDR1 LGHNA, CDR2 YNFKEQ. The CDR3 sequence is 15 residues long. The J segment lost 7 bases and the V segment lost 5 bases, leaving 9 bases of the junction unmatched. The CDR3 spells CASSGTGTTTNIQYF. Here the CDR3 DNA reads TGTGCCAGCAGCGGGACAGGGACGACCACCAACATTCAGTACTTC.